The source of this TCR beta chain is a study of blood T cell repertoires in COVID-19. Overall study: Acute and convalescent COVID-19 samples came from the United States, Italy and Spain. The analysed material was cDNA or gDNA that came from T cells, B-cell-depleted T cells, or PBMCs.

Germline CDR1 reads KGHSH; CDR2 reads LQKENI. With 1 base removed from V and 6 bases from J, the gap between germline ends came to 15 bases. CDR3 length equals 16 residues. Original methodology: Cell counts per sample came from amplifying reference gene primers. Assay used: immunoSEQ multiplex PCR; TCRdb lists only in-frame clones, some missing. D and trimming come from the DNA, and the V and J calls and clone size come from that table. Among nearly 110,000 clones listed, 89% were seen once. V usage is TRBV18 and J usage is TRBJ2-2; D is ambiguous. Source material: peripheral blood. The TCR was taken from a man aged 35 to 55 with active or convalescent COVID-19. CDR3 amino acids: CASSPRMPSTAGELFF. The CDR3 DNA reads TGTGCCAGCTCACCACGTATGCCGAGCACGGCCGGGGAGCTGTTTTTT.